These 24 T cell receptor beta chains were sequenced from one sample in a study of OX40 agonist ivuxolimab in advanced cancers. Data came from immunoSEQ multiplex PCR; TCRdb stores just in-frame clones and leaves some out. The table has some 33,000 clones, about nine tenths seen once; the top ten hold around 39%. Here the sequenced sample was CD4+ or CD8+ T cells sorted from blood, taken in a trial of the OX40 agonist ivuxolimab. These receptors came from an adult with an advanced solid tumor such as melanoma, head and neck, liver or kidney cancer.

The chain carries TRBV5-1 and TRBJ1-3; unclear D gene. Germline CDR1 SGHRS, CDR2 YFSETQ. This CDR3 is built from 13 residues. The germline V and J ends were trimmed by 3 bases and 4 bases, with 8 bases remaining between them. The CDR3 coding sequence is TGCGCCAGCAGCTCACCCGAGGGAAACACCATATATTTT. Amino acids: CASSSPEGNTIYF.

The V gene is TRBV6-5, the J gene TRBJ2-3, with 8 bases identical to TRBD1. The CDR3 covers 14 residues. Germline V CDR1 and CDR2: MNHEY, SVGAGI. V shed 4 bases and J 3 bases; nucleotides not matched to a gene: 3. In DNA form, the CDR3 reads TGTGCCAGCAGTTGGGGACAGGTGACAGATACGCAGTATTTT. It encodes CASSWGQVTDTQYF.

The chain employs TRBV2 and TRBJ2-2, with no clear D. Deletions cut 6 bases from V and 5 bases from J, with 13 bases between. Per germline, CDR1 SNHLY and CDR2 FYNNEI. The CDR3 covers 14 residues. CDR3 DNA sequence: TGTGCCAGCAGGCAGACCCCTTCGACCGGGGAGCTGTTTTTT. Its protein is CASRQTPSTGELFF.

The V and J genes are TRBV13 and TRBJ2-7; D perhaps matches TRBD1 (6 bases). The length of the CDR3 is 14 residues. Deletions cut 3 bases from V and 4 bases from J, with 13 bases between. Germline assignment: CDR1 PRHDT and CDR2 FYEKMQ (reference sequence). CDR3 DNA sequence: TGTGCCAGCAGCTTGACAGGCACGGTTTACGAGCAGTACTTC. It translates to CASSLTGTVYEQYF.

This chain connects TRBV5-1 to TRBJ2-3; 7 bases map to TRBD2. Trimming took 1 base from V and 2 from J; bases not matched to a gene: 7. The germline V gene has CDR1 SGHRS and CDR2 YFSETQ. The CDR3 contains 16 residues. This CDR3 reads CASSLSEGGNTDTQYF. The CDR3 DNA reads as TGCGCCAGCAGCTTGTCGGAGGGAGGGAACACAGATACGCAGTATTTT.

CDR3: CASSLARADYGYTF. CDR3 nucleotides: TGTGCCAGCAGCTTAGCCAGGGCTGACTATGGCTACACCTTC. This sequence joins TRBV11-2 and TRBJ1-2; D might be TRBD1 (5 bases). The CDR3 runs 14 residues. V lost 1 base, J lost 3 bases, and 9 bases lay in between. In germline, CDR1 is SGHAT, CDR2 FQNNGV. The variable domain in full, with the rest retrieved from reference TRBV11-2 and TRBJ1-2, is EAGVAQSPRYKIIEKRQSVAFWCNPISGHATLYWYQQILGQGPKLLIQFQNNGVVDDSQLPKDRFSAERLKGVDSTLKIQPAKLEDSAVYLCASSLARADYGYTFGSGTRLTVV.

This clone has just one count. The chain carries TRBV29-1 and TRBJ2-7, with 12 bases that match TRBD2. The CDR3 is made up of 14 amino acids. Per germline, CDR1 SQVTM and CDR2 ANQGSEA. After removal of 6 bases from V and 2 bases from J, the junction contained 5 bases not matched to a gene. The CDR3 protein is CSVETSGRTYEQYF. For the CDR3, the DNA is TGCAGCGTAGAGACTAGCGGGAGAACCTACGAGCAGTACTTC.

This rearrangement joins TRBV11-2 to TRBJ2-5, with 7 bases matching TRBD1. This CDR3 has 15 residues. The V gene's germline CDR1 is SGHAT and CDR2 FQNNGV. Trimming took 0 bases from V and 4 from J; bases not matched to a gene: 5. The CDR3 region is CASSLEQGYSETQYF. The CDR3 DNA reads TGTGCCAGCAGCTTAGAACAGGGGTATTCAGAGACCCAGTACTTC.

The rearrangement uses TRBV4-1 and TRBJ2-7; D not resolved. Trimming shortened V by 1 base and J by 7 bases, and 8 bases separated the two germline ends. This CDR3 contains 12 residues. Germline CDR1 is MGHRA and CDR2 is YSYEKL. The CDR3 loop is CASSQGLREQYF. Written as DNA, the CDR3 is TGCGCCAGCAGCCAAGGACTTAGGGAGCAGTACTTC.

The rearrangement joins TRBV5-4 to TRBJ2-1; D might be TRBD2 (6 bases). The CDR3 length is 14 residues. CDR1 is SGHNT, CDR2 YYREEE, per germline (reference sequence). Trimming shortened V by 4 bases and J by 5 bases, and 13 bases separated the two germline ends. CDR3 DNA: TGTGCCAGCAGCCTGCCGGGACTGGACAATGAGCAGTTCTTC. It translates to CASSLPGLDNEQFF.

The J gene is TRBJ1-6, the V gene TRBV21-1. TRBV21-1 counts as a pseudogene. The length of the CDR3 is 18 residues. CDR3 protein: CASSQTTGASSYNSPLHF. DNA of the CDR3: TGTGCCAGCAGCCAAACCACGGGGGCGAGCTCCTATAATTCACCCCTCCACTTT.

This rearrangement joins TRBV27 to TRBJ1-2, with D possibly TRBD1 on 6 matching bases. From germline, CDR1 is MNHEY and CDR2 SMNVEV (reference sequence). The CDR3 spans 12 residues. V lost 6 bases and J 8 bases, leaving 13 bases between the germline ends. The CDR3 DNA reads TGTGCCAGCAGAGAATCAGGGGAAGGCTACACCTTC. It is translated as CASRESGEGYTF.

As DNA, the CDR3 is TGTGCCAGCACCATCACAGGGGGCGATGAAGAGCAGTACTTC. Protein: CASTITGGDEEQYF. The J gene is TRBJ2-7, the V gene TRBV7-9; 9 bases agree with TRBD1. Germline V lookup: CDR1 SEHNR, CDR2 FQNEAQ (reference sequence). The CDR3 is 14 amino acids. With 7 bases clipped from V and 7 bases from J, the junction kept 11 bases outside the gene matches. Based on the CDR3 plus reference TRBV7-9 and TRBJ2-7, the full variable domain is DTGVSQNPRHKITKRGQNVTFRCDPISEHNRLYWYRQTLGQGPEFLTYFQNEAQLEKSRLLSDRFSAERPKGSFSTLEIQRTEQGDSAMYLCASTITGGDEEQYFGPGTRLTVT.

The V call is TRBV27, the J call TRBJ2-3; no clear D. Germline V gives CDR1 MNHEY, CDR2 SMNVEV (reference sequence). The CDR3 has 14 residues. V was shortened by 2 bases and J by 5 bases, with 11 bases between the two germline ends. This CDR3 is CASSLTSSGDTQYF. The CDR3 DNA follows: TGTGCCAGCAGTTTAACCTCCTCGGGAGATACGCAGTATTTT.

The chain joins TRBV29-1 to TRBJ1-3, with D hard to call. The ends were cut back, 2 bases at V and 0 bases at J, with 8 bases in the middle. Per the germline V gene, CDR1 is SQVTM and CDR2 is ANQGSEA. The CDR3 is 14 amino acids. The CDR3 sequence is CSVEQENSGNTIYF. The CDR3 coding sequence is TGCAGCGTTGAACAGGAAAACTCTGGAAACACCATATATTTT.

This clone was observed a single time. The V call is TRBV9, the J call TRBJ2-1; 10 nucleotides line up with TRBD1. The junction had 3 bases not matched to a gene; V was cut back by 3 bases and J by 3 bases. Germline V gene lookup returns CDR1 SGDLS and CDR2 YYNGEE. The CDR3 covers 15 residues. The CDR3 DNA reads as TGTGCCAGCAGCGATGGACAGGGGGACTACAATGAGCAGTTCTTC. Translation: CASSDGQGDYNEQFF.

The CDR3 coding sequence is TGTGCCAGCAGCTCCGGACAGGGGGCCTCCTACGAGCAGTACTTC. Translated, it gives CASSSGQGASYEQYF. V usage is TRBV7-9 and J usage is TRBJ2-7, with 11 bases matching TRBD1. V shed 4 bases and J 0 bases; nucleotides not matched to a gene: 2. This CDR3 contains 15 residues. The germline gives CDR1 SEHNR, CDR2 FQNEAQ (reference sequence).

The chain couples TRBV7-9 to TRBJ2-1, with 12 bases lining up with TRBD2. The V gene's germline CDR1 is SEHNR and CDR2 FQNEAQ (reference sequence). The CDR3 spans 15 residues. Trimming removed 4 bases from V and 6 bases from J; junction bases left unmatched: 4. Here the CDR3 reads CASSSRLAGANEQFF. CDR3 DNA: TGTGCCAGCAGCTCTAGACTAGCGGGGGCCAATGAGCAGTTCTTC.

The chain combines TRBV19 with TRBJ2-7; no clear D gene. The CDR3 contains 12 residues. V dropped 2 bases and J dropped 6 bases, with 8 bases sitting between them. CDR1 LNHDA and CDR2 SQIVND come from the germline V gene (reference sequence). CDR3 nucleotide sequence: TGTGCCAGTAGTATATTGGGTGGCGAGCAGTACTTC. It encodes CASSILGGEQYF.

CDR3 sequence: CASSAGGYNEQFF. DNA of the CDR3: TGTGCCAGTAGCGCGGGAGGGTACAATGAGCAGTTCTTC. The chain couples TRBV19 to TRBJ2-1; 9 bases match TRBD2. This CDR3 spans 13 amino acids. Trimming removed 6 bases from V and 4 bases from J; junction bases left unmatched: 1. Germline V lookup: CDR1 LNHDA, CDR2 SQIVND (reference sequence).

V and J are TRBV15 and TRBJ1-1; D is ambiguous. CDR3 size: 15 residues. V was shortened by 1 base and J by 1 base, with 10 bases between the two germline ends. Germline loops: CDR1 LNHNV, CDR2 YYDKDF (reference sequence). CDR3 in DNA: TGTGCCACCAGCAGAGGGGCCTGGGGGAACACTGAAGCTTTCTTT. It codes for CATSRGAWGNTEAFF.

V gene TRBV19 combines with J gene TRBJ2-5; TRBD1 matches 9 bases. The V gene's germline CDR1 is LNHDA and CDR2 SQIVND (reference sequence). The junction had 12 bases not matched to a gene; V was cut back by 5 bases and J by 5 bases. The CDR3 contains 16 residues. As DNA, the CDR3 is TGTGCCAGTAGTTTTGGACAGGGGCCCACGGGGGAGACCCAGTACTTC. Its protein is CASSFGQGPTGETQYF.

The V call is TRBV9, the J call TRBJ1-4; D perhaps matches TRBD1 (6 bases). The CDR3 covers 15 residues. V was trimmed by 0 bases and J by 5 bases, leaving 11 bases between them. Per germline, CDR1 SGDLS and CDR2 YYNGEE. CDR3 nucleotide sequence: TGTGCCAGCAGCGTAGCAGGGGCTGGCAATGAAAAACTGTTTTTT. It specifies CASSVAGAGNEKLFF.

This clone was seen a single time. The CDR3 here is CASSGFDSYNEQFF. CDR3 in DNA: TGTGCCAGCAGTGGGTTCGATAGCTACAATGAGCAGTTCTTC. The chain combines TRBV27 with TRBJ2-1; no firm D call. Germline assignment: CDR1 MNHEY and CDR2 SMNVEV (reference sequence). The CDR3 spans 14 residues. Trimming stripped 5 bases from V and 3 bases from J, with 11 bases between.